Below, 4 T cell receptor beta chains from the same sample are listed, as sequenced in a study of T cell responses to AZD1222 COVID-19 vaccine (dated by TCRdb to 2020 to 2022). The intended sense of this specimen's time point label: baseline before first vaccination. To prepare the library, the immunoSEQ multiplex PCR assay was applied. Entries here come from immuneACCESS through TCRdb and include only in-frame sequences with V and J called. Some clones fail to appear in such tables; in the studies checked, an unresolved V gene covers under half of the shortfall, and the cause of the remainder is unknown. Here the sample has about 140,000 clones; 75% to 95% occur a single time. The ten largest account for 3.4% of the sample. The sequences come from peripheral blood, collected on day 0 of AZD1222 vaccination. These receptor sequences come from an adult in good health.

The V call is TRBV5-1, the J call TRBJ2-7, with D perhaps matching TRBD2 (6 bases). The germline CDR1 and CDR2 sequences are SGHRS and YFSETQ. The length of the CDR3 is 13 residues. V gave up 7 bases and J gave up 3 bases, with 14 bases separating them. The CDR3 coding sequence is TGCGCCAGCTGGGGACTGGTGGGCTACGAGCAGTACTTC. Translation gives CASWGLVGYEQYF. Full variable domain (outside the CDR3, taken from reference TRBV5-1 and TRBJ2-7): KAGVTQTPRYLIKTRGQQVTLSCSPISGHRSVSWYQQTPGQGLQFLFEYFSETQRNKGNFPGRFSGRQFSNSRSEMNVSTLELGDSALYLCASWGLVGYEQYFGPGTRLTVT.

The chain couples TRBV30 to TRBJ1-2, with a tentative D call TRBD1 (6 bases). V was shortened by 2 bases and J by 0 bases, with 25 bases between the two germline ends. CDR1 GTSNPN and CDR2 SVGIG come from the germline V gene (reference sequence). The CDR3 is made up of 19 amino acids. The CDR3 DNA reads TGTGCCTGGAGTCCCTTGATGGGGGCCAGTCCTCTCTCTAACTATGGCTACACCTTC. Translating it yields CAWSPLMGASPLSNYGYTF.

The V and J genes are TRBV4-3 and TRBJ2-7; 8 positions match TRBD2. Looked up from germline, CDR1 is LGHNA and CDR2 is YSLEER. The CDR3 has 15 amino acids. V was clipped by 3 bases and J by 4 bases; unmatched bases: 8. For the CDR3, the DNA is TGCGCCAGCAGCCAGAGGGCGGGGGGCGCTTACGAGCAGTACTTC. Translation: CASSQRAGGAYEQYF.

This clone showed up just once. This chain joins TRBV19 and TRBJ1-2; TRBD1 agrees at 8 bases. Germline V gives CDR1 LNHDA, CDR2 SQIVND (reference sequence). The length of the CDR3 is 14 residues. V dropped 10 bases and J dropped 2; count of bases not matched to a gene: 9. The CDR3 DNA reads as TGTGCCACCAGACAGGGGCAGATCAACTATGGCTACACCTTC. This codes for CATRQGQINYGYTF. Full variable domain (missing parts from reference TRBV19 and TRBJ1-2): DGGITQSPKYLFRKEGQNVTLSCEQNLNHDAMYWYRQDPGQGLRLIYYSQIVNDFQKGDIAEGYSVSREKKESFPLTVTSAQKNPTAFYLCATRQGQINYGYTFGSGTRLTVV.